A single sample gave rise to the 30 T cell receptor beta chains below, sequenced in a study of CD8+ T cells in alopecia areata. Treatment of the sample: oral pan-JAK inhibitor, 5-10 mg twice daily. It was cDNA, reverse transcribed from extracted RNA, that served as the sequencing template. Libraries were prepared by immunoSEQ multiplex PCR; TCRdb keeps only in-frame clonotypes and omits some of them. The data hold around 120,000 clones, with about 50% observed a single time. The specimen comprised CD4+ T cells sorted from blood, sampled at week 4, from a patient treated with tofacitinib. The receptor set was obtained from a human donor with alopecia areata.

The chain carries TRBV10-2 and TRBJ1-1; D is perhaps TRBD1 (5 bases). This CDR3 is built from 15 residues. Germline assignment: CDR1 WSHSY and CDR2 SAAADI. V was shortened by 3 bases and J by 6 bases, with 17 bases between the two germline ends. The CDR3 reads CASSDPKRRDPEAFF. In DNA, the CDR3 is TGCGCCAGCAGTGACCCTAAGAGGAGGGACCCTGAAGCTTTCTTT.

V is TRBV7-2 and J is TRBJ2-3, with D possibly being TRBD1 or TRBD2 (5 bases each). Trimming removed 5 bases at V and 13 bases at J, with 16 bases between. The CDR3 runs 12 residues. CDR1 and CDR2 (germline): SGHTA, FQGNSA. The CDR3 sequence is CASSPRDQEKYF. The DNA for the CDR3 is TGTGCCAGCAGCCCCCGGGACCAAGAAAAGTATTTT.

The CDR3 nucleotides read TGTGCCAGCACCAGTTACAATGAGCAGTTCTTC. Its translation is CASTSYNEQFF. This chain joins TRBV6-1 and TRBJ2-1; D gene unclear. The germline V gene encodes CDR1 MNHNS and CDR2 SASEGT. CDR3 size: 11 residues. V lost 7 bases, J lost 4 bases, and 5 bases lay in between.

This chain connects TRBV29-1 to TRBJ2-1; D remains unclear. The CDR3 is made up of 13 amino acids. Germline CDR1 reads SQVTM; CDR2 reads ANQGSEA. V lost 6 bases and J 7 bases, leaving 16 bases between the germline ends. The CDR3 coding sequence is TGCAGCGTCCCCCCAATGCGGAAGAATGAGCAGTTCTTC. Translating gives CSVPPMRKNEQFF.

This clone was seen a single time. CDR3 nucleotides: TGTGCCACCAGCAGAGGCGGCCGCTATGGCTACACCTTC. Encoded protein: CATSRGGRYGYTF. The rearrangement uses TRBV15 and TRBJ1-2; D call uncertain. The CDR3 consists of 13 residues. CDR1 and CDR2 (germline): LNHNV, YYDKDF (reference sequence). V lost 1 base to trimming and J lost 4 bases, with 7 bases between them.

The chain combines TRBV11-2 with TRBJ2-5; 10 nucleotides align to TRBD1. Germline V lookup: CDR1 SGHAT, CDR2 FQNNGV. Germline trimming cut 5 bases from V and 5 bases from J; bases unmatched to any gene: 8. The CDR3 loop spans 15 amino acids. The CDR3 loop reads CASSAGDRGPETQYF. In DNA, the CDR3 is TGTGCCAGCAGCGCTGGGGACAGGGGCCCCGAGACCCAGTACTTC. The whole variable domain, filled in from reference TRBV11-2 and TRBJ2-5, reads EAGVAQSPRYKIIEKRQSVAFWCNPISGHATLYWYQQILGQGPKLLIQFQNNGVVDDSQLPKDRFSAERLKGVDSTLKIQPAKLEDSAVYLCASSAGDRGPETQYFGPGTRLLVL.

In this sample, this clone turned up once. The rearrangement uses TRBV5-6 and TRBJ2-3; possibly TRBD1 or TRBD2 for D (5 bases each). This CDR3 region has 14 residues. Between the trimmed V and J ends, which lost 1 base and 8 bases, there was a span of 14 bases. CDR1 and CDR2 (germline): SGHDT, YYEEEE. The CDR3 here is CASSLSGGFATQYF. DNA for the CDR3: TGTGCCAGCAGCTTGAGTGGGGGTTTCGCTACGCAGTATTTT. Together with reference TRBV5-6 and TRBJ2-3, the CDR3 gives the full variable domain: DAGVTQSPTHLIKTRGQQVTLRCSPKSGHDTVSWYQQALGQGPQFIFQYYEEEERQRGNFPDRFSGHQFPNYSSELNVNALLLGDSALYLCASSLSGGFATQYFGPGTRLTVL.

This clone was seen only a few times. CDR3 bases: TGTGCCAGCAGCTTGGCCCGGGACAGAACCAATGAGCAGTTCTTC. Protein: CASSLARDRTNEQFF. The chain has TRBV5-4 and TRBJ2-1, with 7 bases matching TRBD1. This CDR3 spans 15 amino acids. Germline V gene data show CDR1 as SGHNT and CDR2 as YYREEE (reference sequence). V shed 0 bases and J 6 bases; nucleotides not matched to a gene: 6.

The chain has TRBV2 and TRBJ2-7, with a weak D call TRBD2 (6 bases). Looked up from germline, CDR1 is SNHLY and CDR2 is FYNNEI. Trimming took 6 bases from V and 1 from J, leaving 10 bases between them. CDR3 size: 13 residues. The CDR3 DNA reads TGTGCCAGCAGGGCGGGGACTTCCTACGAGCAGTACTTC. Its translation is CASRAGTSYEQYF.

The chain has TRBV27 and TRBJ2-5; no clear D. Germline assignment: CDR1 MNHEY and CDR2 SMNVEV (reference sequence). CDR3 length equals 8 residues. V shed 9 bases and J shed 5 bases, with 1 base lying between them. CDR3 bases: TGTGCCAGGGAGACCCAGTACTTC. This codes for CARETQYF.

The chain couples TRBV9 to TRBJ1-2; the D gene is possibly TRBD1 (6 bases). CDR1 and CDR2 (germline): SGDLS, YYNGEE. Trimming cost V 4 bases and J 8 bases, with 9 bases left between them. The CDR3 runs 11 residues. The CDR3 bases are TGTGCCAGCAGCCCTCAGGGGGGCTACACCTTC. Translated, it gives CASSPQGGYTF.

This rearrangement joins TRBV29-1 to TRBJ1-2, with 8 nucleotides matching TRBD1. The V gene end was trimmed by 7 bases and the J gene end by 3 bases; junction bases not matched to a gene: 7. Germline V lookup: CDR1 SQVTM, CDR2 ANQGSEA. This CDR3 spans 13 amino acids. This chain's CDR3 is CSAMTGVDYGYTF. The CDR3 DNA follows: TGCAGCGCCATGACAGGGGTTGACTATGGCTACACCTTC.

This clone was picked up a small number of times. The rearrangement joins TRBV14 to TRBJ1-1; the match to TRBD1 covers 10 bases. Per the germline V gene, CDR1 is SGHDN and CDR2 is FVKESK. CDR3 length: 14 residues. V lost 1 base, J lost 5 bases, and 1 base stayed unmatched. DNA for the CDR3: TGTGCCAGCAGCCAAGGACAGGGGGCAACTGAAGCTTTCTTT. Residues: CASSQGQGATEAFF.

V gene TRBV29-1 combines with J gene TRBJ1-2, with D unresolved. V was pared by 4 bases and J by 0 bases, with 9 bases between. This CDR3 is built from 13 residues. Germline V gives CDR1 SQVTM, CDR2 ANQGSEA. In DNA form, the CDR3 reads TGCAGCGTTGGATTAGGGACTAACTATGGCTACACCTTC. Translated, it gives CSVGLGTNYGYTF. The variable domain in full, completed from reference TRBV29-1 and TRBJ1-2, reads SAVISQKPSRDICQRGTSLTIQCQVDSQVTMMFWYRQQPGQSLTLIATANQGSEATYESGFVIDKFPISRPNLTFSTLTVSNMSPEDSSIYLCSVGLGTNYGYTFGSGTRLTVV.

The chain is built from TRBV15 and TRBJ1-1, with D unclear. V lost 3 bases to trimming and J lost 4 bases, with 12 bases between them. Germline CDR1 reads LNHNV; CDR2 reads YYDKDF (reference sequence). This CDR3 has 14 residues. Here the CDR3 reads CATSRRGGITEAFF. For the CDR3, the DNA is TGTGCCACCAGCAGGCGGGGAGGCATCACTGAAGCTTTCTTT.

V usage is TRBV5-1 and J usage is TRBJ1-6, with D uncertain. Trimming took 2 bases from V and 8 from J, leaving 17 bases between them. The germline CDR1 and CDR2 sequences are SGHRS and YFSETQ. The CDR3 contains 16 residues. The CDR3 loop reads CASSLRSGPTYSPLHF. CDR3 nucleotides: TGCGCCAGCAGCTTACGCTCCGGGCCAACGTATTCACCCCTCCACTTT. The full variable domain, rest sourced from reference TRBV5-1 and TRBJ1-6, is KAGVTQTPRYLIKTRGQQVTLSCSPISGHRSVSWYQQTPGQGLQFLFEYFSETQRNKGNFPGRFSGRQFSNSRSEMNVSTLELGDSALYLCASSLRSGPTYSPLHFGNGTRLTVT.

This clone has more than one count but fewer than ten. The chain employs TRBV5-4 and TRBJ2-5; 9 positions agree with TRBD1. Germline values: CDR1 SGHNT, CDR2 YYREEE (reference sequence). The CDR3 length is 15 residues. V lost 5 bases, J lost 3 bases, and 8 bases stayed unmatched. The CDR3 spells CASSPRTGVEETQYF. In DNA form, the CDR3 reads TGTGCCAGCAGTCCCAGGACAGGGGTGGAAGAGACCCAGTACTTC.

V usage is TRBV27 and J usage is TRBJ2-3; perhaps TRBD2 as D (6 bases). V gave up 5 bases and J gave up 2 bases, with 8 bases separating them. Germline assignment: CDR1 MNHEY and CDR2 SMNVEV (reference sequence). The CDR3 sequence is 13 residues long. CDR3 bases: TGTGCCAGCAGTACTAGCTTCACAGATACGCAGTATTTT. This codes for CASSTSFTDTQYF.

The rearrangement links TRBV12-5 to TRBJ2-5; 11 nucleotides agree with TRBD2. This CDR3 has 16 residues. Germline values: CDR1 LGHNT, CDR2 FRNRAP. After removal of 7 bases from V and 1 base from J, the junction contained 8 bases not matched to a gene. The CDR3 loop is CASALTSGSSQETQYF. The DNA for the CDR3 is TGTGCTAGTGCCCTCACTAGCGGGAGTTCCCAAGAGACCCAGTACTTC.

The chain has TRBV27 and TRBJ1-2, with unresolved D. The CDR3 has 13 residues. Trimming removed 0 bases from V and 4 bases from J, with 6 bases in between. Germline loops: CDR1 MNHEY, CDR2 SMNVEV (reference sequence). CDR3: CASSLSGSYGYTF. CDR3 sequence (DNA): TGTGCCAGCAGTTTATCGGGGTCCTATGGCTACACCTTC.

The chain links TRBV2 to TRBJ2-7; no clear D gene. The CDR3 contains 10 residues. Germline CDR1 reads SNHLY; CDR2 reads FYNNEI. Trimming stripped 4 bases from V and 3 bases from J, with 1 base between. The CDR3 sequence: CASSVYEQYF. The CDR3 bases are TGTGCCAGCAGTGTCTACGAGCAGTACTTC.

V gene TRBV4-1 combines with J gene TRBJ2-7, with TRBD2 identical over 9 bases. Germline V lookup: CDR1 MGHRA, CDR2 YSYEKL. With 3 bases clipped from V and 6 bases from J, the junction kept 6 bases outside the gene matches. This CDR3 spans 14 amino acids. The CDR3 nucleotides read TGCGCCAGCAGCCAGGGACTAGCTAAAGGCGAGCAGTACTTC. Protein sequence: CASSQGLAKGEQYF.

This clone was seen a single time. This chain connects TRBV29-1 to TRBJ1-5; D unclear. Germline V gene lookup returns CDR1 SQVTM and CDR2 ANQGSEA. The V gene lost 2 bases and the J gene lost 3 bases, with 5 bases spanning the gap. The CDR3 has 12 residues. The CDR3 spells CSVETHNQPQHF. CDR3 nucleotide sequence: TGCAGCGTTGAAACCCACAATCAGCCCCAGCATTTT.

The chain has TRBV29-1 and TRBJ1-1; D may be TRBD1 (6 bases). CDR3 length: 14 residues. The V end was cut by 1 base, the J end by 7 bases, with 16 bases between. The germline V gene has CDR1 SQVTM and CDR2 ANQGSEA. CDR3 in amino acids: CSVEVTQGNGEAFF. The CDR3 DNA is TGCAGCGTTGAAGTCACCCAGGGGAATGGTGAAGCTTTCTTT.

This clone has just a few counts. This chain links TRBV7-6 with TRBJ2-4; 8 nucleotides align to TRBD2. This CDR3 region has 14 residues. The ends lost 3 bases at V and 9 bases at J; junction bases unmatched: 7. In germline, CDR1 is SGHVS, CDR2 FNYEAQ. Here the CDR3 reads CASSLASGGGIQYF. CDR3 nucleotide sequence: TGTGCCAGCAGCTTGGCCAGCGGGGGAGGCATTCAGTACTTC.

The chain employs TRBV29-1 and TRBJ1-1; D unclear. CDR1 is SQVTM and CDR2 is ANQGSEA in the germline V gene. With 7 bases removed from V and 1 base from J, the gap between germline ends came to 10 bases. The CDR3 runs 12 residues. The CDR3 loop is CSGRYGNTEAFF. The CDR3 DNA is TGCAGCGGGCGGTACGGGAACACTGAAGCTTTCTTT.

The chain joins TRBV18 to TRBJ2-7; D is perhaps TRBD2 (6 bases). V lost 3 bases, J lost 3 bases, and 9 bases lay in between. This CDR3 contains 13 residues. Germline CDR1 reads KGHSH; CDR2 reads LQKENI. CDR3 region: CASSPPAGYEQYF. The CDR3 nucleotides are TGTGCCAGCTCACCTCCAGCGGGCTACGAGCAGTACTTC.

In this sample, this clone turned up a few times. This sequence joins TRBV29-1 and TRBJ1-1; D remains unclear. The V gene's germline CDR1 is SQVTM and CDR2 ANQGSEA. The CDR3 sequence is 13 residues long. Trimming took 6 bases from V and 2 from J, leaving 13 bases between them. The CDR3 loop reads CSVHGRSNTEAFF. The CDR3 bases are TGCAGCGTCCACGGACGGTCCAACACTGAAGCTTTCTTT.

This clone was seen a single time. The chain combines TRBV4-1 with TRBJ2-5, with TRBD2 identical over 10 bases. Trimming cost V 5 bases and J 1 base; bases outside gene matches: 10. CDR1 is MGHRA and CDR2 is YSYEKL in the germline V gene. CDR3 length: 17 residues. The CDR3 DNA follows: TGCGCCAGCAGCGCCCATGGAGCGGGGGGGCCCCAAGAGACCCAGTACTTC. Its protein is CASSAHGAGGPQETQYF.

This chain connects TRBV25-1 to TRBJ2-7; D not resolved. This CDR3 contains 11 residues. Trimming pared 2 bases from V and 3 bases from J, leaving 2 bases between. Germline V CDR1 and CDR2: MGHDK, SYGVNS. CDR3 sequence: CASSEHYEQYF. Here the CDR3 DNA reads TGTGCCAGCAGTGAACACTACGAGCAGTACTTC.